This TCR beta chain was found in a study of blood T cell repertoires in COVID-19. Overall study: Whether acute or convalescent, the COVID-19 samples came from the United States, Italy and Spain.

The method was immunoSEQ multiplex PCR; TCRdb's version includes in-frame clones alone and lacks a portion of them. The sample carries 100,000 to 150,000 clones, roughly 90% recorded once. The CDR3 length is 16 residues. V and J are TRBV21-1 and TRBJ1-1; the listed D gene, TRBD1, was not tested against the DNA. TRBV21-1 is a documented pseudogene. The sequenced sample consisted of peripheral blood. This receptor was obtained from a man in his 60s with COVID-19, enrolled during active disease. CDR3 sequence reads: CASSKEEKTGDAEAFF. The DNA of the CDR3 is TGTGCCAGCAGCAAAGAGGAAAAAACAGGAGACGCTGAAGCTTTCTTT.